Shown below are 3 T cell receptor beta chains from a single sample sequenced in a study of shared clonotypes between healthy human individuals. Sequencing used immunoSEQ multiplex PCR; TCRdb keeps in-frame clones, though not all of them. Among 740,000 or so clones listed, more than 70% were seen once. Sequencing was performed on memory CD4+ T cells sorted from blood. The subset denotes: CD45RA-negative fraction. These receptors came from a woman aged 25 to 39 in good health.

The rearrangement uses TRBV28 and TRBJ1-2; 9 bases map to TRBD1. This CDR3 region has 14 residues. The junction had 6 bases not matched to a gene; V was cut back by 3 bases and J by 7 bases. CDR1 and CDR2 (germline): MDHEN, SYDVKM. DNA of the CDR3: TGTGCCAGCAGTTTTGGGACAGGGAGTTTTGGCTACACCTTC. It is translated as CASSFGTGSFGYTF.

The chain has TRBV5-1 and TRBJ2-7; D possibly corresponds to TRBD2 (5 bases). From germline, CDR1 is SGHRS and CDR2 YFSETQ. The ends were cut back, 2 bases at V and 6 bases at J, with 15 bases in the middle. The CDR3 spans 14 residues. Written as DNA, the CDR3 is TGCGCCAGCAGCTTCGAGGGAGAAGTGGGCGAGCAGTACTTC. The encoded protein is CASSFEGEVGEQYF.

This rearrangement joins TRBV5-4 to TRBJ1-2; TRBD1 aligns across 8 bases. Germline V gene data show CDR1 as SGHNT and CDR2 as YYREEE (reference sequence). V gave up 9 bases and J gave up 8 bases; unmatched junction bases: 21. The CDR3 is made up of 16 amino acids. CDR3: CAISPRTGLLLGGYTF. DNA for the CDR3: TGTGCCATCTCACCCCGGACAGGGCTTTTGTTGGGAGGCTACACCTTC.